This T cell receptor beta chain was observed in a study of T cell responses to AZD1222 COVID-19 vaccine. This table comes from immunoSEQ multiplex PCR, and its TCRdb copy is limited to in-frame clones, with some not included. The sample records over 150,000 clones, around 88% being singletons. Whether given at about 4 or about 12 weeks, second doses were pooled. Germline CDR1 and CDR2: SGHTA and FQGNSA. CDR3 size: 17 residues. V was shortened by 1 base and J by 4 bases, with 20 bases between the two germline ends. The clonotype was recovered from an adult who received the AZD1222 COVID-19 vaccine. V is TRBV7-2 and J is TRBJ2-7; a weak D match, TRBD1 (6 bases). The source material was peripheral blood, sampled 28 days after the second AZD1222 dose. The CDR3 bases are TGTGCCAGCAGCTTAGTTCGGGATTTGGACAGTCGTTACGAGCAGTACTTC. The encoded protein is CASSLVRDLDSRYEQYF.